This record concerns one T cell receptor (beta chain) sequence. The sample has other DNA sequences that encode this CDR3 too. V lost 6 bases to trimming and J lost 6 bases, with 11 bases between them. This CDR3 is 12 amino acids long. Germline loops: CDR1 SEHNR, CDR2 FQNEAQ (reference sequence). The data originate from a study of blood T cell repertoires in COVID-19. Study in general: COVID-19 samples collected from the United States, Italy and Spain covered acute and convalescent phases. Sources were T cells, B-cell-depleted T cells, or PBMCs; the material itself was cDNA or gDNA.

In the source study's methods: Estimation of nucleated cell counts relied on the amplification of reference gene primers. Sequenced by immunoSEQ multiplex PCR; TCRdb stores in-frame clones only, minus some. D and trimming come from the DNA, and the V and J calls and clone size come from that table. The sample records just over 650,000 clones, approximately 90% being singletons. The source is a woman under 30 with acute or convalescent COVID-19. The chain has TRBV7-9 and TRBJ1-2; maybe TRBD1 (5 bases). Sequencing was carried out using peripheral blood. CDR3 sequence: CASSLGGDGYTF. In DNA form, the CDR3 reads TGTGCCAGCAGTCTGGGAGGGGATGGCTACACCTTC. Full variable domain (missing parts from reference TRBV7-9 and TRBJ1-2): DTGVSQNPRHKITKRGQNVTFRCDPISEHNRLYWYRQTLGQGPEFLTYFQNEAQLEKSRLLSDRFSAERPKGSFSTLEIQRTEQGDSAMYLCASSLGGDGYTFGSGTRLTVV.